These 8 T cell receptor beta chains originate from one sample sequenced in a study of graft-versus-host responses after intestinal transplantation. These receptors lack a known antigen. Data came from immunoSEQ multiplex PCR; TCRdb stores just in-frame clones and leaves some out. The data hold some 39,000 clones, with nearly 95% observed a single time. Sequenced material: unstimulated CD8+ T cells sorted from spleen or lymph node cells, taken before transplant. The receptor source for this set is a human donor who was the organ donor for an intestinal transplant.

V is TRBV4-3 and J is TRBJ2-3; D uncertain. The CDR3 totals 13 residues. Trimming pared 0 bases from V and 3 bases from J, leaving 4 bases between. The germline V gene has CDR1 LGHNA and CDR2 YSLEER. CDR3 in amino acids: CASSQEATDTQYF. The CDR3, as DNA: TGCGCCAGCAGCCAAGAAGCTACAGATACGCAGTATTTT.

The J gene is TRBJ2-1, the V gene TRBV7-6, with D uncertain. This CDR3 is 15 amino acids long. The ends were cut back, 1 base at V and 7 bases at J, with 14 bases in the middle. Germline V gives CDR1 SGHVS, CDR2 FNYEAQ. The CDR3 reads CASSLDVALGNEQFF. The CDR3 DNA reads TGTGCCAGCAGCTTAGATGTGGCGTTAGGGAATGAGCAGTTCTTC.

The gene calls are TRBV27 and TRBJ2-7; 8 bases align to TRBD1. Germline V gene lookup returns CDR1 MNHEY and CDR2 SMNVEV (reference sequence). The CDR3 has 14 residues. V lost 6 bases, J lost 6 bases, and 10 bases stayed unmatched. The CDR3 is CASSLRGRWVEQYF. The CDR3 nucleotides are TGTGCCAGCAGCCTCAGGGGGCGGTGGGTCGAGCAGTACTTC.

The chain employs TRBV13 and TRBJ2-5, with unresolved D. V was cut by 0 bases and J by 5 bases, with 10 bases left in between. This CDR3 region has 14 residues. Germline-derived CDR1 and CDR2 are PRHDT and FYEKMQ (reference sequence). For the CDR3, the DNA is TGTGCCAGCAGCTTAGGCCTTAGGTTGGAGACCCAGTACTTC. This gives the protein CASSLGLRLETQYF.

The chain recombines TRBV4-2 with TRBJ2-7; D is uncertain. The CDR3 contains 14 residues. The germline V gene has CDR1 LGHNA and CDR2 YNFKEQ. V lost 5 bases and J lost 2, with 13 bases in between. CDR3 in DNA: TGTGCCAGCAGCGAAGGTGGTCCTACCTACGAGCAGTACTTC. This translates into CASSEGGPTYEQYF.

This clone appeared once. The chain carries TRBV15 and TRBJ2-7; D possibly matches TRBD1 or TRBD2 (6 bases each). The CDR3 extends over 15 amino acids. The V gene's germline CDR1 is LNHNV and CDR2 YYDKDF (reference sequence). Trimming removed 5 bases from V and 2 bases from J, with 16 bases in between. DNA for the CDR3: TGTGCCACCAGCTCCGTGGGGGGCGCCGCCTACGAGCAGTACTTC. This sequence encodes CATSSVGGAAYEQYF.

The DNA of the CDR3 is TGTGCCAGCAGCTTGGAGGCAGGCCGGGGGACTGAAGCTTTCTTT. This codes for CASSLEAGRGTEAFF. The chain couples TRBV5-6 to TRBJ1-1, with D possibly TRBD1 on 5 matching bases. V was trimmed by 0 bases and J by 5 bases, leaving 14 bases between them. Germline V lookup: CDR1 SGHDT, CDR2 YYEEEE. The CDR3 sequence is 15 residues long.

The chain joins TRBV19 to TRBJ1-2; D call uncertain. The CDR3 runs 14 residues. Trimming removed 5 bases at V and 0 bases at J, with 10 bases between. Germline values: CDR1 LNHDA, CDR2 SQIVND (reference sequence). CDR3 in DNA: TGTGCCAGTAGTTCGACGTCCCCTAACTATGGCTACACCTTC. It yields the protein CASSSTSPNYGYTF.